These 9 T cell receptor beta chains were sequenced from one sample in a study of cytomegalovirus exposure and HLA in healthy donors. 13 Jbeta primers and 60 Vbeta primers were used for the PCR. Using immunoSEQ multiplex PCR, the repertoire was profiled, and TCRdb retains in-frame clones only, with some absent. The table has 150,000 or so clones, about four fifths seen once. The sequenced sample was PBMCs. These TCRs come from a woman aged 50 to 65 in good health and CMV-seropositive.

This chain connects TRBV6-1 to TRBJ1-3; tentatively, D is TRBD1 (5 bases). V was cut by 4 bases and J by 4 bases, with 14 bases left in between. The CDR3 extends over 15 amino acids. CDR1 is MNHNS and CDR2 is SASEGT in the germline V gene. The CDR3 is CASSGRVVRGNTIYF. The CDR3 nucleotides are TGTGCCAGCAGTGGCAGGGTAGTGAGGGGAAACACCATATATTTT.

The chain combines TRBV5-6 with TRBJ2-7; TRBD1 aligns across 7 bases. V was clipped by 4 bases and J by 0 bases; unmatched bases: 4. The CDR3 runs to 14 residues. Germline CDR1 is SGHDT and CDR2 is YYEEEE. The CDR3 DNA sequence: TGTGCCAGCAGCGGGGACAGCCTCTCCTACGAGCAGTACTTC. It codes for CASSGDSLSYEQYF. The full variable domain, its missing parts supplied by reference TRBV5-6 and TRBJ2-7, is DAGVTQSPTHLIKTRGQQVTLRCSPKSGHDTVSWYQQALGQGPQFIFQYYEEEERQRGNFPDRFSGHQFPNYSSELNVNALLLGDSALYLCASSGDSLSYEQYFGPGTRLTVT.

The chain carries TRBV2 and TRBJ2-2; 7 bases are shared with TRBD2. Germline V CDR1 and CDR2: SNHLY, FYNNEI. This CDR3 is 16 amino acids long. V shed 6 bases, J shed 0 bases, and the junction held 7 bases outside the gene matches. CDR3: CASRAGTTPNTGELFF. The DNA for the CDR3 is TGTGCCAGCAGGGCAGGGACTACTCCGAACACCGGGGAGCTGTTTTTT.

The chain couples TRBV11-3 to TRBJ2-1; D gene unclear. From germline, CDR1 is SGHNT and CDR2 YENEEA. CDR3 length: 13 residues. The germline V and J ends were trimmed by 1 base and 7 bases, with 8 bases remaining between them. CDR3: CASSLGPTNEQFF. CDR3 sequence (DNA): TGTGCCAGCAGCTTAGGGCCGACAAATGAGCAGTTCTTC.

CDR3 sequence (DNA): TGTGCCAGCAGCCGGGGGACAGGGTCCTACGAGCAGTACTTC. Its translation: CASSRGTGSYEQYF. This sequence joins TRBV6-1 and TRBJ2-7; TRBD1 matches at 9 bases. Trimming at V came to 6 bases and at J to 1 base, leaving 4 bases not matched to a gene. CDR1 is MNHNS and CDR2 is SASEGT in the germline V gene. This CDR3 region has 14 residues.

The chain uses TRBV19 and TRBJ2-1, with 15 positions matching TRBD2. CDR1 and CDR2 from the germline V gene are LNHDA and SQIVND (reference sequence). The CDR3 extends over 18 amino acids. V was clipped by 5 bases and J by 4 bases; unmatched bases: 9. As DNA, the CDR3 is TGTGCCAGTAGTCTCCGGACTAGCGGGGGGGAATTTTACAATGAGCAGTTCTTC. Amino acids: CASSLRTSGGEFYNEQFF.

V gene TRBV5-1 combines with J gene TRBJ2-3; 11 bases match TRBD2. Germline CDR1 and CDR2: SGHRS and YFSETQ. This CDR3 spans 16 amino acids. Losses at the gene ends were 1 base for V and 5 bases for J; bases not matched to a gene: 6. Written as DNA, the CDR3 is TGCGCCAGCAGCTTGCCTAGCGGGGGGACGAAAGATACGCAGTATTTT. Translation gives CASSLPSGGTKDTQYF.

The chain couples TRBV11-3 to TRBJ2-5; 10 bases line up with TRBD1. The last part of the DNA fits TRBJ2-7 better; the J call may be wrong. This CDR3 has 17 amino acids. Germline V lookup: CDR1 SGHNT, CDR2 YENEEA. The CDR3 reads CASSLVGPGQGYDEQYF. The DNA for the CDR3 is TGTGCCAGCAGCTTAGTAGGCCCGGGACAGGGGTATGACGAGCAGTACTTC.

V is TRBV28 and J is TRBJ2-1, with a tentative D call TRBD2 (6 bases). V was clipped by 11 bases and J by 4 bases, with 18 bases between them. CDR3 length equals 14 residues. The germline V gene has CDR1 MDHEN and CDR2 SYDVKM. This chain's CDR3 is CAARAPGSYNEQFF. In nucleotides, the CDR3 is TGTGCCGCCCGCGCCCCCGGGAGTTACAATGAGCAGTTCTTC.